The source of this T cell receptor beta chain is a study of PD-1 blockade in classical Hodgkin lymphoma. Study summary: Intravenous nivolumab at 3 mg/kg was given to patients every 2 weeks.

Whole-study results and caveats: Exclusion covered patients beginning nivolumab under 1 year post-ASCT. Complete responders showed a baseline diversity that resembled the diversity of newly diagnosed patients. Reports described newly diagnosed patients as having lower baseline TCR diversity than healthy donors.

For this clone: Its antigen remains unidentified.

TCRdb's table, derived via immunoSEQ multiplex PCR, lists solely in-frame clones and lacks some. The sample records tens of thousands of clones, around 64% being singletons. Following autologous stem cell transplantation, relapse occurred in every patient, and exposure to brentuximab vedotin varied. The germline V gene has CDR1 MDHEN and CDR2 SYDVKM. The CDR3 runs to 18 residues. The ends lost 6 bases at V and 2 bases at J; junction bases unmatched: 13. The source is a human donor with classical Hodgkin lymphoma. The chain has TRBV28 and TRBJ1-1; 12 nucleotides align to TRBD1. Sequenced here: peripheral blood mononuclear cells (PBMCs), sampled at baseline. The CDR3, as DNA: TGTGCCAGCAGCCCCCCTGGGGGACAGGGGGCCTCAAACACTGAAGCTTTCTTT. It translates to CASSPPGGQGASNTEAFF.